These 22 T cell receptor beta chains came from one sample sequenced in a study of human thymus T cells (dated by TCRdb to between 2020 and 2021). Libraries were made using the immunoSEQ multiplex PCR assay. The table comes from immuneACCESS by way of TCRdb, which keeps in-frame sequences with V and J called. Part of the clones is missing from these tables; in studies checked, under half for an unresolved V gene and the rest for unknown reasons. The sample data list 35,000 to 45,000 clones, and approximately 93% of these were observed just once. The top ten hold roughly 0.13% of the sample. The specimen was blood. Receptor source: a boy under two years old with a congenital heart defect but otherwise immunologically healthy.

CDR3 residues: CASSLRDSFTAYGYTF. CDR3 DNA sequence: TGTGCCAGCAGCTTGCGGGACAGCTTCACGGCCTATGGCTACACCTTC. The chain is built from TRBV7-8 and TRBJ1-2, with 7 bases identical to TRBD1. The J segment lost 4 bases and the V segment lost 3 bases, leaving 11 bases of the junction unmatched. Germline CDR1 and CDR2: SGHVS and FQNEAQ. The CDR3 consists of 16 residues.

The V gene is TRBV4-1, the J gene TRBJ1-4, with TRBD1 matching over 12 bases. The CDR3 runs to 15 residues. Germline lookup yields CDR1 MGHRA and CDR2 YSYEKL. V gave up 3 bases and J gave up 11 bases; unmatched junction bases: 7. The DNA of the CDR3 is TGCGCCAGCAGCCAGCCCCGGGACAGGGGGCTGAAACTGTTTTTT. Amino acid sequence: CASSQPRDRGLKLFF.

The genes are TRBV19 and TRBJ1-1; possible D gene TRBD1, 6 bases. The V gene lost 10 bases and the J gene lost 1 base, with 10 bases spanning the gap. The germline gives CDR1 LNHDA, CDR2 SQIVND (reference sequence). The CDR3 runs to 12 residues. CDR3 nucleotide sequence: TGTGCCATTACAGGGTCGAACACTGAAGCTTTCTTT. This sequence encodes CAITGSNTEAFF.

The V and J genes are TRBV5-1 and TRBJ2-6, with 8 bases aligning to TRBD1. From germline, CDR1 is SGHRS and CDR2 YFSETQ. V lost 4 bases and J lost 2; bases outside the gene matches: 2. The CDR3 is 15 amino acids. This chain's CDR3 is CASSVTGAGANVLTF. CDR3 DNA sequence: TGCGCCAGCAGCGTGACAGGGGCTGGGGCCAACGTCCTGACTTTC.

CDR3 sequence (DNA): TGTGCCAGCAGCTTAAATGGGGTGCCTGGGGCCAACGTCCTGACTTTC. Translating it yields CASSLNGVPGANVLTF. The rearrangement uses TRBV7-3 and TRBJ2-6; no clear D. The CDR3 length is 16 residues. The germline V gene has CDR1 SGHTA and CDR2 FQGTGA. Trimming shortened V by 1 base and J by 2 bases, and 9 bases separated the two germline ends.

In this sample, this clone turned up once. The chain uses TRBV27 and TRBJ1-2; 8 nucleotides match TRBD1. The V gene's germline CDR1 is MNHEY and CDR2 SMNVEV (reference sequence). V lost 6 bases, J lost 3 bases, and 3 bases stayed unmatched. The CDR3 runs to 13 residues. The CDR3 spells CASRKQGDYGYTF. The CDR3 nucleotides read TGTGCCAGCAGAAAACAGGGGGACTATGGCTACACCTTC.

The chain recombines TRBV12-5 with TRBJ2-7; D is tentatively TRBD1 or TRBD2 (5 bases each). V was cut by 1 base and J by 5 bases, with 12 bases left in between. This CDR3 is built from 14 residues. Germline values: CDR1 LGHNT, CDR2 FRNRAP. The CDR3 region is CASGLGDGGHEQYF. The CDR3, as DNA: TGTGCTAGTGGTTTGGGGGACGGCGGCCACGAGCAGTACTTC. The variable domain in full, with the rest retrieved from reference TRBV12-5 and TRBJ2-7, is DARVTQTPRHKVTEMGQEVTMRCQPILGHNTVFWYRQTMMQGLELLAYFRNRAPLDDSGMPKDRFSAEMPDATLATLKIQPSEPRDSAVYFCASGLGDGGHEQYFGPGTRLTVT.

The genes are TRBV9 and TRBJ1-2; 8 bases align to TRBD1. V was clipped by 3 bases and J by 7 bases; unmatched bases: 5. This CDR3 is 13 amino acids long. Looked up from germline, CDR1 is SGDLS and CDR2 is YYNGEE. The DNA of the CDR3 is TGTGCCAGCAGCGATGGACAGGGCGGTGGCTACACCTTC. It translates to CASSDGQGGGYTF.

This rearrangement joins TRBV5-4 to TRBJ1-1; no firm D call. The CDR3 contains 15 residues. Trimming took 0 bases from V and 0 from J, leaving 9 bases between them. Germline V gene data show CDR1 as SGHNT and CDR2 as YYREEE (reference sequence). Here the CDR3 reads CASSLAASMNTEAFF. The CDR3 nucleotides are TGTGCCAGCAGCTTGGCAGCCAGCATGAACACTGAAGCTTTCTTT.

The chain has TRBV6-5 and TRBJ1-2, with 9 positions matching TRBD1. The CDR3 length is 11 residues. V was pared by 6 bases and J by 7 bases, with 0 bases of the junction left unmatched. Looked up from germline, CDR1 is MNHEY and CDR2 is SVGAGI. The CDR3 bases are TGTGCCAGCAGGGACAGGGGTGGCTACACCTTC. Protein sequence: CASRDRGGYTF.

The chain is built from TRBV2 and TRBJ2-3; 15 bases align to TRBD2. This CDR3 contains 16 residues. V lost 10 bases to trimming and J lost 1 base; unmatched junction nucleotides: 6. CDR1 and CDR2 from the germline V gene are SNHLY and FYNNEI. The CDR3 DNA is TGTGCCACCGGACTAGCGGGGGGGCGCGGCACAGATACGCAGTATTTT. Protein product: CATGLAGGRGTDTQYF.

The J gene is TRBJ1-5, the V gene TRBV5-6, with D perhaps TRBD1 (5 bases). V lost 1 base and J 1 base, leaving 12 bases between the germline ends. The CDR3 has 16 residues. Germline V gives CDR1 SGHDT, CDR2 YYEEEE. CDR3 residues: CASSLLWGGSNQPQHF. The CDR3 DNA reads as TGTGCCAGCAGCTTGCTATGGGGCGGGAGCAATCAGCCCCAGCATTTT.

The chain combines TRBV6-1 with TRBJ2-5; 12 nucleotides line up with TRBD2. Germline V lookup: CDR1 MNHNS, CDR2 SASEGT. There are 14 residues in the CDR3. V gave up 5 bases and J gave up 5 bases; unmatched junction bases: 3. The CDR3 loop reads CASSLAGGQETQYF. CDR3 in DNA: TGTGCCAGCAGTCTAGCGGGGGGGCAGGAGACCCAGTACTTC.

This chain connects TRBV2 to TRBJ1-2, with 7 bases lining up with TRBD1. Germline-derived CDR1 and CDR2 are SNHLY and FYNNEI. V trimming: 7 bases; J trimming: 7 bases; junction bases outside the gene matches: 3. The CDR3 sequence is 11 residues long. The CDR3 loop reads CASNYRGGYTF. The CDR3 DNA follows: TGTGCCAGCAATTACAGGGGTGGCTACACCTTC.

The chain uses TRBV13 and TRBJ2-2, with D tentatively TRBD1 or TRBD2 (7 bases each). The V end was cut by 5 bases, the J end by 5 bases, with 12 bases between. Germline CDR1 PRHDT, CDR2 FYEKMQ (reference sequence). This CDR3 is 14 amino acids long. As DNA, the CDR3 is TGTGCCAGCAGCCGACAGGGAGGGACCGGGGAGCTGTTTTTT. This encodes CASSRQGGTGELFF.

The CDR3 nucleotides are TGTGCCAGCAGCTTGACAGGGGCTAACTATGGCTACACCTTC. Its translation: CASSLTGANYGYTF. The gene calls are TRBV5-6 and TRBJ1-2; 7 bases match TRBD1. This CDR3 is 14 amino acids long. V dropped 1 base and J dropped 0; count of bases not matched to a gene: 0. Germline values: CDR1 SGHDT, CDR2 YYEEEE.

The CDR3 loop is CATTRGTGDSPLHF. In DNA, the CDR3 is TGTGCCACCACCCGAGGGACAGGGGATTCACCCCTCCACTTT. The V and J genes are TRBV19 and TRBJ1-6; 10 positions agree with TRBD1. This CDR3 region has 14 residues. The V gene end was trimmed by 10 bases and the J gene end by 8 bases; junction bases not matched to a gene: 8. The germline V gene has CDR1 LNHDA and CDR2 SQIVND (reference sequence). Together with reference TRBV19 and TRBJ1-6, the CDR3 gives the full variable domain: DGGITQSPKYLFRKEGQNVTLSCEQNLNHDAMYWYRQDPGQGLRLIYYSQIVNDFQKGDIAEGYSVSREKKESFPLTVTSAQKNPTAFYLCATTRGTGDSPLHFGNGTRLTVT.

The CDR3 DNA is TGTGCCAGCAGTTACTCGACAGGGGATTCCTACGAGCAGTACTTC. It is translated as CASSYSTGDSYEQYF. The chain combines TRBV6-5 with TRBJ2-7; TRBD1 matches at 8 bases. The CDR3 has 15 amino acids. In germline, CDR1 is MNHEY, CDR2 SVGAGI. Trimming at V came to 0 bases and at J to 1 base, leaving 2 bases not matched to a gene.

The chain links TRBV5-1 to TRBJ1-2; D is perhaps TRBD1 (6 bases). V shed 0 bases and J shed 4 bases, with 19 bases lying between them. Germline-derived CDR1 and CDR2 are SGHRS and YFSETQ. The CDR3 loop spans 17 amino acids. CDR3 protein: CASSLALYARGAYGYTF. CDR3 DNA: TGCGCCAGCAGCTTGGCCCTTTATGCCAGGGGCGCCTATGGCTACACCTTC. The entire variable domain, with the rest obtained from reference TRBV5-1 and TRBJ1-2, is as follows: KAGVTQTPRYLIKTRGQQVTLSCSPISGHRSVSWYQQTPGQGLQFLFEYFSETQRNKGNFPGRFSGRQFSNSRSEMNVSTLELGDSALYLCASSLALYARGAYGYTFGSGTRLTVV.

The rearrangement uses TRBV11-2 and TRBJ2-3, with 9 bases aligning to TRBD2. The CDR3 covers 14 residues. With V trimmed by 5 bases and J by 4 bases, 4 bases remained unmatched. The germline V gene has CDR1 SGHAT and CDR2 FQNNGV. The CDR3 region has the DNA TGTGCCAGCAGCCGTAGCGGGGGAGCAGATACGCAGTATTTT. This gives the protein CASSRSGGADTQYF.

The rearrangement links TRBV30 to TRBJ1-2, with D possibly TRBD1 on 6 matching bases. Germline loops: CDR1 GTSNPN, CDR2 SVGIG (reference sequence). This CDR3 comprises 10 residues. The ends were cut back, 3 bases at V and 7 bases at J, with 6 bases in the middle. CDR3 residues: CAWSRGGYTF. CDR3 sequence (DNA): TGTGCCTGGAGCAGGGGTGGCTACACCTTC.

V and J are TRBV11-3 and TRBJ2-7; D uncertain. Trimming pared 8 bases from V and 3 bases from J, leaving 14 bases between. This CDR3 has 13 amino acids. Germline lookup yields CDR1 SGHNT and CDR2 YENEEA. CDR3 DNA sequence: TGTGCCAGCTGGCGATTAGGCCTCTACGAGCAGTACTTC. It is translated as CASWRLGLYEQYF.